Below are 20 T cell receptor beta chains sequenced from a single sample in a study of molecular identifiers for immune sequencing clone quantification. TCRdb passed the PCR reads through MiXCR, listing each CDR3 protein once. The table has roughly 630,000 distinct CDR3 sequences, approximately 24% seen once. The sample consisted of naive CD8+ T cells from blood, with Jurkat cell RNA spiked in. The subset denotes: FACS-sorted CD8+CD4-CCR7+CD45RA+ naive T cells. Receptors originate from a human donor in good health. Some libraries in this study had Jurkat cell RNA spiked in.

The chain joins TRBV12-2 to TRBJ1-4. TRBV12-2 is given as a pseudogene. This CDR3 has 13 residues. Written as DNA, the CDR3 is TGTGCAAGTCGCTCCCGATTACCGGAGTGGCTGTTTTTT. The encoded protein is CASRSRLPEWLFF.

In regard to this clonotype: A much larger clone lies a single base off, so this may be a read error. This chain links TRBV2 with TRBJ1-2, with D uncertain. Trimming took 5 bases from V and 0 from J, leaving 10 bases between them. This CDR3 has 14 amino acids. Germline V lookup: CDR1 SNHLY, CDR2 FYNNEI. The CDR3 DNA reads TGTGCCAGCAGTTCTGGACGGGCTAACTATGGCTACACCTTC. Protein product: CASSSGRANYGYTF.

This clonotype was detected only once. One junction end disagrees with the germline gene, perhaps due to a read error. V usage is TRBV12-3 or TRBV12-4 and J usage is TRBJ1-6; D is ambiguous. CDR3 length: 16 residues. CDR3 coding DNA: TGTGCCAGCAGCCCTGAAATTAGCTCCTATAATTCACTCCTCCACTTT. The encoded protein is CASSPEISSYNSLLHF.

A word on this clonotype: This may stem from a read error, because a much larger clone lies one nucleotide away. This chain connects TRBV4-1 to TRBJ1-1, with a tentative D call TRBD1 (6 bases). Between the trimmed V and J ends, which lost 1 base and 11 bases, there was a span of 20 bases. The germline V gene encodes CDR1 MGHRA and CDR2 YSYEKL. The CDR3 loop spans 15 amino acids. In DNA, the CDR3 is TGCGCCAGCAGCCAAGTGGACAGAACAGCCACTGGGGCTTTCTTT. The encoded protein is CASSQVDRTATGAFF.

As to this clonotype: Possible read error: a much larger clone is one base away. Since the CDR3 does not end with the conserved phenylalanine or tryptophan, this likely comes from a read error. V usage is TRBV30 and J usage is TRBJ2-3; D could derive from TRBD1 or TRBD2 (5 bases each). V gave up 4 bases and J gave up 2 bases, with 13 bases separating them. Germline CDR1 reads GTSNPN; CDR2 reads SVGIG (reference sequence). The CDR3 spans 14 residues. In DNA, the CDR3 is TGTGCCTGGACCCCGGGGCTGCTCACAGATACGCAGTATTCT. Translated: CAWTPGLLTDTQYS.

This clonotype was seen repeatedly, ten times or more. The V call is TRBV5-6, the J call TRBJ2-3; D is undetermined. Germline lookup yields CDR1 SGHDT and CDR2 YYEEEE. The CDR3 contains 14 residues. Trimming pared 0 bases from V and 3 bases from J, leaving 8 bases between. The CDR3, as DNA: TGTGCCAGCAGCTTGGGGAGCGCTACAGATACGCAGTATTTT. It yields the protein CASSLGSATDTQYF. The full variable domain, with the rest looked up from reference TRBV5-6 and TRBJ2-3, is DAGVTQSPTHLIKTRGQQVTLRCSPKSGHDTVSWYQQALGQGPQFIFQYYEEEERQRGNFPDRFSGHQFPNYSSELNVNALLLGDSALYLCASSLGSATDTQYFGPGTRLTVL.

With regard to this clonotype: This may stem from a read error, because a much larger clone lies one nucleotide away. V usage is TRBV5-1 and J usage is TRBJ2-7; TRBD2 might be the D (5 bases). This CDR3 region has 13 residues. Trimming stripped 0 bases from V and 6 bases from J, with 10 bases between. Germline loops: CDR1 SGHRS, CDR2 YFSETQ. The CDR3 region is CASSLGRGFEQYF. CDR3 DNA sequence: TGCGCCAGCAGCTTGGGACGGGGTTTCGAGCAGTACTTC.

About this clonotype: Just one base apart from a much larger clone, this may be a read error. The V and J genes are TRBV11-2 and TRBJ2-6, with TRBD2 matching 7 bases. The CDR3 is 18 amino acids. Germline V lookup: CDR1 SGHAT, CDR2 FQNNGV. CDR3 protein: CARSRGVSQRSGANVLTF. CDR3 nucleotides: TGTGCCCGCAGCCGGGGGGTATCACAAAGATCCGGGGCCAACGTCCTGACTTTC.

This clonotype was counted ten times or more. The chain combines TRBV27 with TRBJ2-4; a possible D gene is TRBD2 (6 bases). The CDR3 is 14 amino acids. V lost 6 bases, J lost 8 bases, and 17 bases lay in between. The germline V gene encodes CDR1 MNHEY and CDR2 SMNVEV (reference sequence). The CDR3 bases are TGTGCCAGCAGCCCCAGTGCCGGGGGATACATTCAGTACTTC. This gives the protein CASSPSAGGYIQYF.

A note on this clonotype: At one boundary the junction diverges from the germline segment, which might be a read error. This chain connects TRBV7-9 to TRBJ2-3, with a tentative D call TRBD1 (6 bases). The CDR3 totals 17 residues. Germline V gives CDR1 SEHNR, CDR2 FQNEAQ (reference sequence). This chain's CDR3 is CASSKPGTRTLTATQYF. CDR3 bases: TGTGCCAGCAGCAAACCCGGGACACGGACGCTCACAGCTACGCAGTATTTT.

This clonotype occurred a few times. The rearrangement uses TRBV24-1 and TRBJ2-3; D gene unclear. Germline CDR1 KGHDR, CDR2 SFDVKD. CDR3 size: 13 residues. Between the trimmed V and J ends, which lost 0 bases and 5 bases, there was a span of 5 bases. The chain's CDR3 is CATSDLMEDTQYF. The CDR3 DNA follows: TGTGCCACCAGTGATTTGATGGAAGATACGCAGTATTTT.

This clonotype was seen many times. The J gene is TRBJ1-4, the V gene TRBV7-9; D possibly corresponds to TRBD1 (5 bases). Germline CDR1 SEHNR, CDR2 FQNEAQ (reference sequence). Trimming stripped 2 bases from V and 6 bases from J, with 13 bases between. This CDR3 contains 15 residues. The CDR3 coding sequence is TGTGCCAGCAGCTTAATAGGGGATTTTGATGAAAAACTGTTTTTT. Translating gives CASSLIGDFDEKLFF.

Points on this clonotype: Sequence at one end of the junction differs from germline and may be a read error. In nucleotides, the CDR3 is TGTGCCAGCAGCACCGGGAGTTCCTACGAGCGGTACTTC. As protein: CASSTGSSYERYF. This sequence joins TRBV5-6 and TRBJ2-7; possibly TRBD2 for D (6 bases). The CDR3 is 13 residues long. CDR1 is SGHDT and CDR2 is YYEEEE in the germline V gene.

This clonotype was detected a few times. The chain employs TRBV6-1 and TRBJ2-3; 12 nucleotides line up with TRBD2. Trimming cost V 7 bases and J 2 bases; bases outside gene matches: 16. This CDR3 spans 19 amino acids. Germline V gene data show CDR1 as MNHNS and CDR2 as SASEGT. CDR3 protein: CASKRLAGALRAYTDTQYF. For the CDR3, the DNA is TGTGCCAGCAAGAGACTAGCGGGAGCCCTACGCGCTTACACAGATACGCAGTATTTT.

The chain uses TRBV5-4 and TRBJ1-5; D uncertain. V lost 4 bases and J 5 bases, leaving 13 bases between the germline ends. There are 14 residues in the CDR3. Looked up from germline, CDR1 is SGHNT and CDR2 is YYREEE (reference sequence). The chain's CDR3 is CASSADGGYQPQHF. The CDR3 bases are TGTGCCAGCAGCGCCGACGGCGGCTATCAGCCCCAGCATTTT.

Points on this clonotype: One base away lies a much larger clone, so this may be a sequencing read error. The gene calls are TRBV5-3 and TRBJ2-5; maybe TRBD1 (5 bases). TRBV5-3 is noted as an ORF with a role that remains uncertain. V was clipped by 8 bases and J by 5 bases, with 22 bases between them. The CDR3 consists of 15 residues. CDR3 loop: CASSLHTPGHETQYF. CDR3 nucleotides: TGTGCCAGCAGCCTCCATACCCCAGGACACGAGACCCAGTACTTC.

This clonotype has a count of ten or more. The V gene is TRBV12-3 or TRBV12-4, the J gene TRBJ1-4; TRBD1 matches at 8 bases. The CDR3 is made up of 22 amino acids. The V segment lost 6 bases and the J segment 3 bases; nucleotides outside the gene matches: 27. CDR3 loop: CASRRSDKPEVPGQESNEKLFF. DNA for the CDR3: TGTGCCAGCAGACGTTCCGATAAGCCGGAGGTCCCGGGACAGGAATCTAATGAAAAACTGTTTTTT.

This clonotype has more than one count but fewer than ten. This sequence joins TRBV20-1 and TRBJ1-5; D remains ambiguous. Germline CDR1 DFQATT, CDR2 SNEGSKA (reference sequence). V was pared by 7 bases and J by 0 bases, with 7 bases between. There are 12 residues in the CDR3. The CDR3 DNA reads as TGCAGTGGCCGACATAGCAATCAGCCCCAGCATTTT. Its translation is CSGRHSNQPQHF.

This clonotype has ten or more counts. The chain joins TRBV4-3 to TRBJ2-3, with TRBD2 matching over 8 bases. The ends lost 2 bases at V and 2 bases at J; junction bases unmatched: 9. The CDR3 sequence is 17 residues long. The germline V gene encodes CDR1 LGHNA and CDR2 YSLEER. CDR3 sequence: CASSQSSSGFYTDTQYF. The CDR3, as DNA: TGCGCCAGCAGCCAAAGCTCTAGCGGGTTTTACACAGATACGCAGTATTTT.

The V and J genes are TRBV19 and TRBJ2-3, with 7 bases matching TRBD1. This CDR3 contains 16 residues. Germline-derived CDR1 and CDR2 are LNHDA and SQIVND (reference sequence). V shed 3 bases, J shed 2 bases, and the junction held 8 bases outside the gene matches. Here the CDR3 reads CASSIGAGGITDTQYF. The CDR3 DNA sequence: TGTGCCAGTAGTATTGGGGCAGGGGGTATCACAGATACGCAGTATTTT.